This T cell receptor (beta chain) was profiled in a study of blood T cell repertoires in COVID-19. Looking at the study overall: Researchers got acute and convalescent COVID-19 samples from the United States, Italy and Spain. The analysed material was cDNA or gDNA that came from T cells, B-cell-depleted T cells, or PBMCs.

Clones were sequenced by immunoSEQ multiplex PCR, and TCRdb holds only the in-frame ones, with some missing. Among about 350,000 clones listed, more than 75% were seen once. Germline V gene lookup returns CDR1 LNHDA and CDR2 SQIVND (reference sequence). There are 15 residues in the CDR3. Trimming cost V 6 bases and J 5 bases; bases outside gene matches: 6. Recovery meant two consecutive negative NP/OP PCR tests, professional clearance, or resolved symptoms. The sequence was obtained from a woman aged 30 to 39 who had recovered from COVID-19. Sequencing was done on a sample of PBMCs or T cells enriched from blood (not recorded which). J is TRBJ2-3 and V is TRBV19; 12 nucleotides align to TRBD1. The CDR3 reads CASSQGTGGKDTQYF. For the CDR3, the DNA is TGTGCCAGTAGCCAGGGGACAGGGGGCAAAGATACGCAGTATTTT.